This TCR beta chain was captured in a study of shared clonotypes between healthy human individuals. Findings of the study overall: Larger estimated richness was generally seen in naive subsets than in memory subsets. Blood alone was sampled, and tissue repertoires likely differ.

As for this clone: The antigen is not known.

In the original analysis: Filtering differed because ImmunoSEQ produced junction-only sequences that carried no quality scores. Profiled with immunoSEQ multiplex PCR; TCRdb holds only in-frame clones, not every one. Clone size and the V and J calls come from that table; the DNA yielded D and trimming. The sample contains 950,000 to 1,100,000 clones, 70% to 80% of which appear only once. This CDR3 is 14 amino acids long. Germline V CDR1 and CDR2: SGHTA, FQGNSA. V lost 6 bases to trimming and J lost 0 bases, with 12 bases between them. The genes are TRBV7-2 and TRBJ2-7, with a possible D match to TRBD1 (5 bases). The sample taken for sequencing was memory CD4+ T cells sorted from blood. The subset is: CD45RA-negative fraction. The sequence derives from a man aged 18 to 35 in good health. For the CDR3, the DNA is TGTGCCAGCAGTAGACAGTGGGGCTCCTACGAGCAGTACTTC. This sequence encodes CASSRQWGSYEQYF.